The 6 T cell receptor beta chains listed next were all sequenced from one sample in a study of cytomegalovirus exposure and HLA in healthy donors. PCR involved 60 Vbeta and 13 Jbeta primers. Clones were read by immunoSEQ multiplex PCR, and TCRdb kept only the in-frame ones, dropping some. This table has around 85,000 clones, roughly 78% appearing once. Sequenced input: PBMCs. The receptors were gathered from a man aged 25-45 years in good health and CMV-seronegative.

On this clone itself: Other DNA sequences within the sample encode an identical CDR3. The genes are TRBV6-5 and TRBJ1-3; perhaps TRBD1 as D (6 bases). Trimming left V 0 bases short and J 2 bases short, with 8 bases between. Germline V gives CDR1 MNHEY, CDR2 SVGAGI. The CDR3 has 15 amino acids. The CDR3 spells CASSYSKGAGNTIYF. In DNA, the CDR3 is TGTGCCAGCAGTTACTCGAAGGGGGCTGGAAACACCATATATTTT.

CDR3 region: CASSLTGTQETQYF. The CDR3, as DNA: TGTGCCAGTAGTCTAACAGGTACTCAAGAGACCCAGTACTTC. V gene TRBV19 combines with J gene TRBJ2-5; tentative D call: TRBD1 (5 bases). V was pared by 5 bases and J by 2 bases, with 12 bases between. This CDR3 spans 14 amino acids. Germline V CDR1 and CDR2: LNHDA, SQIVND (reference sequence).

The chain couples TRBV29-1 to TRBJ2-3; 13 bases are shared with TRBD2. The J segment lost 4 bases and the V segment lost 2 bases, leaving 3 bases of the junction unmatched. The CDR3 totals 15 residues. Germline values: CDR1 SQVTM, CDR2 ANQGSEA. CDR3 in amino acids: CSVEILAGGADTQYF. Here the CDR3 DNA reads TGCAGCGTTGAAATACTAGCGGGAGGGGCAGATACGCAGTATTTT.

The chain uses TRBV7-9 and TRBJ1-1; tentatively, D is TRBD1 (6 bases). Germline V gene lookup returns CDR1 SEHNR and CDR2 FQNEAQ (reference sequence). This CDR3 spans 16 amino acids. Trimming pared 0 bases from V and 5 bases from J, leaving 16 bases between. Here the CDR3 DNA reads TGTGCCAGCAGCTTAGCGGGCAGGGGAAGGAGTACTGAAGCTTTCTTT. The encoded protein is CASSLAGRGRSTEAFF.

The rearrangement links TRBV9 to TRBJ2-7; TRBD1 matches 8 bases. J lost 7 bases, V lost 0 bases, and 12 bases had no gene match. The CDR3 has 16 amino acids. Germline lookup yields CDR1 SGDLS and CDR2 YYNGEE. The CDR3 sequence: CASSVATTGVLREQYF. In nucleotides, the CDR3 is TGTGCCAGCAGCGTAGCTACGACAGGGGTTCTTAGGGAGCAGTACTTC.

The chain combines TRBV6-4 with TRBJ2-7; 12 nucleotides line up with TRBD2. This CDR3 comprises 15 residues. Germline-derived CDR1 and CDR2 are MRHNA and SNTAGT. The trim removed 3 bases at V and 1 base at J, leaving 1 base unmatched. CDR3 in DNA: TGTGCCAGCAGTGAACTAGCGGGGGGTTCCTACGAGCAGTACTTC. Amino acid sequence: CASSELAGGSYEQYF.